This T cell receptor beta chain was documented in a study of T cells in Graves' hyperthyroidism and ophthalmopathy. Amplification yielded TCR beta CDR3 regions, with RNA transcripts as the source. First-round RT-PCR with HTBI primers amplified the TCR CDR3 region. TCRdb used MiXCR to reprocess the multiplex PCR reads, holding one entry per CDR3 protein. The data show roughly 630,000 distinct CDR3 sequences, 15% to 18% seen once. Trimming removed 4 bases from V and 4 bases from J, with 18 bases in between. The V gene's germline CDR1 is SGHTA and CDR2 FQGTGA. CDR3 length equals 16 residues. V gene TRBV7-3 combines with J gene TRBJ2-3, with a possible D match to TRBD2 (5 bases). The clonotype comes from a woman aged 30 to 39 with Graves' hyperthyroidism. The material sequenced was blood. CDR3 nucleotides: TGTGCCAGCAGCTCCGGACTTCCGAACGGGCCAGATACGCAGTATTTT. It codes for CASSSGLPNGPDTQYF.